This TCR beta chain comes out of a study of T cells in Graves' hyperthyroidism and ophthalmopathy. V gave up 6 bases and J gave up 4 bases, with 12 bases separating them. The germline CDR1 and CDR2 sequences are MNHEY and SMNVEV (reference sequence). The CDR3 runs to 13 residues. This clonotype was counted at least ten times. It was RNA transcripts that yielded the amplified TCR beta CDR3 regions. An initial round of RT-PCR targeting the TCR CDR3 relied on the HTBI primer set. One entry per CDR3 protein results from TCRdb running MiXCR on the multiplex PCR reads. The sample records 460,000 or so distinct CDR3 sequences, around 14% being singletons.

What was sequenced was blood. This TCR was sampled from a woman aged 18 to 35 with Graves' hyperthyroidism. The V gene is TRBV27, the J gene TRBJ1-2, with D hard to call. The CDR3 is CASRSPGFYGYTF. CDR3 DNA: TGTGCCAGCAGATCACCGGGATTCTATGGCTACACCTTC.